This is a list of T cell receptor beta chains from one sample in a study of T cells in Graves' hyperthyroidism and ophthalmopathy. TCRdb analysed the multiplex PCR reads with MiXCR anew, one entry per CDR3 protein. The table shows hundreds of thousands of distinct CDR3 sequences, with approximately 20% occurring only once. The sample taken for sequencing was blood. These receptors all come from a middle-aged man with Graves' ophthalmopathy. Both conserved end residues are trimmed from each CDR3.

>13|TRBJ2-6|TRBV27
ASSSLGAGANVLT
>10|TRBJ2-2|TRBV6-1
APRGWAGELF
>15|TRBJ2-6|TRBV12-3/TRBV12-4
ASSFPTRGAGANVLT
>13|TRBJ2-2|TRBV28
ASSLGAIGTGELF
>8|TRBJ1-2|TRBV6-1
ASSECGYT
>12|TRBJ2-3|TRBV5-1
ASRAELSTDTQY
>12|TRBJ2-7|TRBV20-1
SATLGLGTYEQY
>13|TRBJ2-3|TRBV25-1
ASSDPTGVEDTQY
>13|TRBJ1-2|TRBV7-9
ASSPGTGPRFRYT
>10|TRBJ1-2|TRBV19
ASRPGQGGYT
>13|TRBJ2-1|TRBV5-1
ASSLTGGSFNEQF
>12|TRBJ2-3|TRBV2
ASKGSPSTDTQY
>13|TRBJ2-7|TRBV6-2/TRBV6-3
ASSISGARSYEQY
>14|TRBJ1-1|TRBV19
ASLTDNWGLGTEAF
>11|TRBJ2-7|TRBV27
ASRSGFSYEQY
>12|TRBJ1-1|TRBV6-1
ASRLAGRGTEAF
>11|TRBJ1-1|TRBV3-1
ASSPEMNTEAF
>17|TRBJ1-3|TRBV10-3
AISESGRTRADSGNTIY
>13|TRBJ1-1|TRBV2
ASSEGEGAYTEAF
>12|TRBJ1-1|TRBV20-1
SARDRLFNTEAF
>12|TRBJ1-2|TRBV10-3
AIRGTGGDYGYT
>12|TRBJ2-2|TRBV30
AWSGDTNTGELF
>13|TRBJ1-5|TRBV7-9
ASSLYRAGDQPQH
>11|TRBJ1-1|TRBV30
AWRGQGIAEAF
>13|TRBJ2-7|TRBV27
ASSLSSGTGHEQY